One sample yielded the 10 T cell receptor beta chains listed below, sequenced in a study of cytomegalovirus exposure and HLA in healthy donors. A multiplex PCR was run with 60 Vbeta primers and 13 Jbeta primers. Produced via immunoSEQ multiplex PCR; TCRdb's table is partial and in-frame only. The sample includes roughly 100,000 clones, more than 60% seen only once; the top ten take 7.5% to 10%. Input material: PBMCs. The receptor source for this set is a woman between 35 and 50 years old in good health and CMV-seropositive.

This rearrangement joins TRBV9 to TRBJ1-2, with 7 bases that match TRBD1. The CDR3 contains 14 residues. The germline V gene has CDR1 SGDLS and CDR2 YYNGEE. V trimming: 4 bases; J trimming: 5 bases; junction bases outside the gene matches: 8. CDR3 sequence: CASSNLTGSYGYTF. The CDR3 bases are TGTGCCAGCAGCAATCTGACAGGGTCGTATGGCTACACCTTC.

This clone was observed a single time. The CDR3 loop is CASSQGQAGTEAFF. CDR3 nucleotides: TGTGCCAGCAGCCAGGGACAGGCGGGCACTGAAGCTTTCTTT. The V and J genes are TRBV6-6 and TRBJ1-1; 8 positions match TRBD1. After removal of 6 bases from V and 4 bases from J, the junction contained 7 bases not matched to a gene. The germline V gene encodes CDR1 MNHNY and CDR2 SVGAGI (reference sequence). There are 14 residues in the CDR3.

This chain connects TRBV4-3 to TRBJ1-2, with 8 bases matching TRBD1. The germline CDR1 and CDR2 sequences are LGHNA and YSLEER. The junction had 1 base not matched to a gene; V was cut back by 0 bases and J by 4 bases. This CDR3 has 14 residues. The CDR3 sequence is CASSQDRGPYGYTF. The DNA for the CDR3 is TGCGCCAGCAGCCAAGACAGGGGGCCCTATGGCTACACCTTC.

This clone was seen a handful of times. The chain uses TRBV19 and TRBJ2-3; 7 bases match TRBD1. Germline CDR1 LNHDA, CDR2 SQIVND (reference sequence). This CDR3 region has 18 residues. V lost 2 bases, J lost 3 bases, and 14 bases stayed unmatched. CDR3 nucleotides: TGTGCCAGTAGTATACCGGCCCATACAGGGGATAGGACAGATACGCAGTATTTT. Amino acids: CASSIPAHTGDRTDTQYF.

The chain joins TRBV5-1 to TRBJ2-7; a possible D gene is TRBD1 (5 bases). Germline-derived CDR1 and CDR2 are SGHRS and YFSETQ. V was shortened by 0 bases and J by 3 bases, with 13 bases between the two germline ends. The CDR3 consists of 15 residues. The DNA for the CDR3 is TGCGCCAGCAGCTTGGAAGGGGTCCCCTACTACGAGCAGTACTTC. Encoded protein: CASSLEGVPYYEQYF.

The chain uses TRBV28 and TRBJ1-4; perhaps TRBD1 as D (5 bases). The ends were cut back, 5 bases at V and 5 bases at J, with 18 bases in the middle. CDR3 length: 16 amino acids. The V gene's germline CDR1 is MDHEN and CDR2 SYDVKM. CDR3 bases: TGTGCCAGCAGTCCCCCCCGCTACAGGAAGAATGAAAAACTGTTTTTT. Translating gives CASSPPRYRKNEKLFF. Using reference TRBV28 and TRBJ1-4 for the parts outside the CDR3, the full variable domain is DVKVTQSSRYLVKRTGEKVFLECVQDMDHENMFWYRQDPGLGLRLIYFSYDVKMKEKGDIPEGYSVSREKKERFSLILESASTNQTSMYLCASSPPRYRKNEKLFFGSGTQLSVL.

The CDR3 nucleotides are TGTGCCAGTAGTATCGGTTCCCTCGAGGCTTTCTTT. As protein: CASSIGSLEAFF. The chain has TRBV19 and TRBJ1-1; D ambiguous. V gave up 3 bases and J gave up 11 bases, with 13 bases separating them. Germline lookup yields CDR1 LNHDA and CDR2 SQIVND (reference sequence). There are 12 residues in the CDR3.

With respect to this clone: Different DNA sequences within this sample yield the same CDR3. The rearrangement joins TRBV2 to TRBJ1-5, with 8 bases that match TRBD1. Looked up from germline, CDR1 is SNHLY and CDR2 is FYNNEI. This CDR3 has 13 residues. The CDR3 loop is CAGGRGRDQPQHF. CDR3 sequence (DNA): TGTGCGGGTGGCAGGGGGCGAGATCAGCCCCAGCATTTT.

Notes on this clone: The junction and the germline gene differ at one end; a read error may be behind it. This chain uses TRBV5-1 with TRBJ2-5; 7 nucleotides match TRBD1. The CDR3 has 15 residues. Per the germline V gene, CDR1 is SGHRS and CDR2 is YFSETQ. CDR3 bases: TGCGCCAGCAGCTTGGCGGGACAGATAGAAGAGGCCCAGTACTTC. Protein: CASSLAGQIEEAQYF.

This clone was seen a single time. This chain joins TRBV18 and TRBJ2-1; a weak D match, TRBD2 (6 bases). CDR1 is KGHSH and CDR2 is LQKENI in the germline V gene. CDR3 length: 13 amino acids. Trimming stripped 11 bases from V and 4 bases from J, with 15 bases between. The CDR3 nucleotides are TGTGCCTCTGCAGGGCGGGATTACAATGAGCAGTTCTTC. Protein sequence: CASAGRDYNEQFF.